Each of the 17 T cell receptor beta chains below was sequenced from the same sample in a study of blood T cell repertoires in COVID-19. TCRdb keeps only in-frame clones here, not all; method: immunoSEQ multiplex PCR. Counted here are around 500,000 clones, 88% occurring once; the ten biggest clones make up 1.5% to 2%. The sequenced sample was PBMCs or T cells enriched from blood (not recorded which). All receptors derive from a woman between 40 and 55 years old who had recovered from COVID-19.

This clone has a single count. The chain links TRBV29-1 to TRBJ1-1; TRBD1 is a possible D gene (6 bases). Trimming left V 6 bases short and J 5 bases short, with 13 bases between. There are 12 residues in the CDR3. Germline V gives CDR1 SQVTM, CDR2 ANQGSEA. DNA of the CDR3: TGCAGCGTGCGAGGACAGAGGACTGAAGCTTTCTTT. As protein: CSVRGQRTEAFF. The entire variable domain, with the rest obtained from reference TRBV29-1 and TRBJ1-1, is as follows: SAVISQKPSRDICQRGTSLTIQCQVDSQVTMMFWYRQQPGQSLTLIATANQGSEATYESGFVIDKFPISRPNLTFSTLTVSNMSPEDSSIYLCSVRGQRTEAFFGQGTRLTVV.

A word on this clone: The same CDR3 can be traced to other DNA sequences in this sample. The chain has TRBV5-6 and TRBJ1-5; 7 bases agree with TRBD1. After removal of 4 bases from V and 0 bases from J, the junction contained 4 bases not matched to a gene. Germline V gives CDR1 SGHDT, CDR2 YYEEEE. The CDR3 is 15 amino acids. The CDR3 DNA reads as TGTGCCAGCAGCCTGGGACAGTATAGCAATCAGCCCCAGCATTTT. This gives the protein CASSLGQYSNQPQHF.

The rearrangement joins TRBV7-8 to TRBJ1-3; 7 bases are a match to TRBD1. CDR1 is SGHVS, CDR2 FQNEAQ, per germline. This CDR3 comprises 17 residues. V shed 0 bases and J 0 bases; nucleotides not matched to a gene: 5. CDR3 amino acids: CASSLAPGQLSGNTIYF. The DNA for the CDR3 is TGTGCCAGCAGCTTAGCTCCGGGACAGCTCTCTGGAAACACCATATATTTT. The full variable domain, rest sourced from reference TRBV7-8 and TRBJ1-3, is GAGVSQSPRYKVAKRGQDVALRCDPISGHVSLFWYQQALGQGPEFLTYFQNEAQLDKSGLPSDRFFAERPEGSVSTLKIQRTQQEDSAVYLCASSLAPGQLSGNTIYFGEGSWLTVV.

This chain's CDR3 is CASSPPRGYEQYF. CDR3 nucleotide sequence: TGTGCCAGCAGTCCCCCCCGGGGGTACGAGCAGTACTTC. The chain is built from TRBV27 and TRBJ2-7; D is perhaps TRBD2 (6 bases). The germline V gene encodes CDR1 MNHEY and CDR2 SMNVEV (reference sequence). The V and J ends lost 5 bases and 4 bases respectively, with 12 bases between them. CDR3 length equals 13 residues.

This rearrangement joins TRBV5-5 to TRBJ2-3; TRBD2 agrees at 11 bases. V trimming: 3 bases; J trimming: 4 bases; junction bases outside the gene matches: 4. The CDR3 is 15 residues long. Germline-derived CDR1 and CDR2 are SGHKS and YYEKEE (reference sequence). The CDR3 protein is CASSSGLADADTQYF. CDR3 in DNA: TGTGCCAGCAGCTCGGGACTAGCGGATGCAGATACGCAGTATTTT.

This sequence joins TRBV7-7 and TRBJ2-5; 8 bases are shared with TRBD2. The CDR3 sequence is 13 residues long. The J segment lost 3 bases and the V segment lost 5 bases, leaving 2 bases of the junction unmatched. CDR1 and CDR2 (germline): SSHAT, FNYEAQ (reference sequence). The CDR3 is CASSQRGKETQYF. CDR3 bases: TGTGCCAGCAGCCAGCGGGGGAAAGAGACCCAGTACTTC.

The rearrangement uses TRBV12-5 and TRBJ2-1; TRBD1 agrees at 7 bases. V dropped 2 bases and J dropped 9; count of bases not matched to a gene: 4. Germline lookup yields CDR1 LGHNT and CDR2 FRNRAP. CDR3 length equals 13 residues. CDR3 DNA sequence: TGTGCTAGTGGTTTGTCGAGGGGGCTTGAGCAGTTCTTC. Its protein is CASGLSRGLEQFF.

The genes are TRBV2 and TRBJ1-3; no firm D call. Trimming cost V 8 bases and J 0 bases, with 14 bases left between them. The CDR3 runs 15 residues. Per the germline V gene, CDR1 is SNHLY and CDR2 is FYNNEI. CDR3 sequence reads: CASPGNTTSGNTIYF. In DNA form, the CDR3 reads TGTGCCAGCCCCGGGAACACCACCTCTGGAAACACCATATATTTT.

The chain links TRBV18 to TRBJ2-4, with 7 bases matching TRBD2. V trimming: 0 bases; J trimming: 2 bases; junction bases outside the gene matches: 7. This CDR3 contains 17 residues. In germline, CDR1 is KGHSH, CDR2 LQKENI. The CDR3 protein is CASSPPYGRSTKNIQYF. The CDR3 DNA follows: TGTGCCAGCTCACCACCTTACGGGAGGTCCACCAAAAACATTCAGTACTTC. The full variable domain, rest sourced from reference TRBV18 and TRBJ2-4, is NAGVMQNPRHLVRRRGQEARLRCSPMKGHSHVYWYRQLPEEGLKFMVYLQKENIIDESGMPKERFSAEFPKEGPSILRIQQVVRGDSAAYFCASSPPYGRSTKNIQYFGAGTRLSVL.

The V gene is TRBV19, the J gene TRBJ1-5; D is unresolved. V was clipped by 6 bases and J by 6 bases, with 9 bases between them. The CDR3 is 12 amino acids. Per the germline V gene, CDR1 is LNHDA and CDR2 is SQIVND (reference sequence). The CDR3 sequence: CASRGVSQPQHF. The CDR3 DNA sequence: TGTGCCAGTAGAGGAGTTAGTCAGCCCCAGCATTTT.

This sequence joins TRBV15 and TRBJ1-1; 8 bases map to TRBD1. V lost 5 bases, J lost 1 base, and 12 bases stayed unmatched. CDR3 size: 17 residues. Germline V gene data show CDR1 as LNHNV and CDR2 as YYDKDF (reference sequence). The CDR3 DNA reads TGTGCCACCAGCGTCTCGCACCCCGGGACAGGGAACACTGAAGCTTTCTTT. Encoded protein: CATSVSHPGTGNTEAFF.

The chain uses TRBV3-1 (or the pseudogene TRBV3-2) and TRBJ2-2; D is uncertain. Germline lookup yields CDR1 LGHDT and CDR2 YNNKEL (reference sequence). Trimming cost V 4 bases and J 0 bases, with 6 bases left between them. The CDR3 has 14 amino acids. CDR3 residues: CASSLLPNTGELFF. As DNA, the CDR3 is TGTGCCAGCAGCCTCCTTCCGAACACCGGGGAGCTGTTTTTT.

The chain couples TRBV10-1 to TRBJ2-1, with 11 bases lining up with TRBD2. J lost 7 bases, V lost 2 bases, and 7 bases had no gene match. Germline V gene lookup returns CDR1 WNHNN and CDR2 SYGVQD (reference sequence). This CDR3 spans 16 amino acids. In nucleotides, the CDR3 is TGCGCCAGCAGTGAGCTTGGACTAGCGGGTATAAATGAGCAGTTCTTC. It is translated as CASSELGLAGINEQFF.

J is TRBJ2-7 and V is TRBV2; 9 nucleotides agree with TRBD1. Germline CDR1 reads SNHLY; CDR2 reads FYNNEI. Unmatched junction bases numbered 5, after V lost 5 bases and J lost 3 bases. The length of the CDR3 is 14 residues. The CDR3 DNA sequence: TGTGCCAGCAGTCTGACAGGGGGGGACTACGAGCAGTACTTC. Protein: CASSLTGGDYEQYF. The full variable domain, its missing parts supplied by reference TRBV2 and TRBJ2-7, is EPEVTQTPSHQVTQMGQEVILRCVPISNHLYFYWYRQILGQKVEFLVSFYNNEISEKSEIFDDQFSVERPDGSNFTLKIRSTKLEDSAMYFCASSLTGGDYEQYFGPGTRLTVT.

This rearrangement joins TRBV21-1 to TRBJ2-1; whether TRBD2, the table's D call, matches the DNA was not checked. TRBV21-1 is termed a pseudogene. The CDR3 runs 19 residues. CDR3 amino acids: CASSTGKPPTSGAYNEQFF. Written as DNA, the CDR3 is TGTGCCAGCAGCACCGGAAAACCGCCCACTAGCGGGGCTTACAATGAGCAGTTCTTC.

The chain's CDR3 is CASSLEALSSYEQYF. In DNA, the CDR3 is TGTGCCAGCAGCTTAGAAGCGCTTTCGTCCTACGAGCAGTACTTC. The genes are TRBV11-3 and TRBJ2-7; no definite D call. V was pared by 0 bases and J by 1 base, with 10 bases between. Germline CDR1 is SGHNT and CDR2 is YENEEA. The CDR3 is made up of 15 amino acids.

This clone was recorded many times. In the same sample, other DNA sequences code for this CDR3. The chain is built from TRBV9 and TRBJ1-3; no reliable D call. Trimming removed 0 bases at V and 0 bases at J, with 10 bases between. CDR3 length: 16 residues. CDR1 SGDLS and CDR2 YYNGEE come from the germline V gene. This chain's CDR3 is CASSVGVGSSGNTIYF. The CDR3 DNA is TGTGCCAGCAGCGTAGGTGTGGGGAGCTCTGGAAACACCATATATTTT.